This TCR beta chain originates from a study of beta chain features in type 1 diabetes. Study summary: Sorted cells, approximately 110,000,000 in number, were examined across all samples.

In total, each donor contributed a single heparinised blood draw that averaged around 110 mL. Sorted CD4+ subsets: naive, central memory, regulatory, stem cell-like memory (CD45RO/CCR7/CD25/CD127/CD95/CD27 panel). This clone was recorded at least ten times. Its antigen is not known. The CDR3 covers 12 residues. CDR1 is MDHEN, CDR2 SYDVKM, per germline. Trimming removed 1 base from V and 2 bases from J, with 2 bases in between. Study outcomes and limitations: In these data, an HLA type influence on TCRB rearrangement remained unresolved. Type 1 diabetes patients showed a moderate but significant shortening of TCRB CDR3s in all four CD4+ subsets.

Reverse transcription of all isolated RNA meant that expressed TCRB transcripts were sequenced. Measured with immunoSEQ multiplex PCR; TCRdb has only the in-frame clones, and not every one. The repertoire holds almost 350,000 clones, with 9.3% as singletons. The gene calls are TRBV28 and TRBJ1-2, with no clear D. The specimen sequenced was central memory CD4+ T cells from blood. The receptor's source is a man aged 25-45 years with type 1 diabetes. Here the CDR3 DNA reads TGTGCCAGCAGTTTATCGAACTATGGCTACACCTTC. Translating it yields CASSLSNYGYTF.